This TCR beta chain was identified during a study of cytomegalovirus exposure and HLA in healthy donors. Notes on the study in general: Diagnosis of cytomegalovirus status made by the classifier reportedly showed high specificity and sensitivity. Specificity of a few CMV-associated chains for CMV antigens was verified in vitro. There were 150 to 200 TCR beta chains listed as cytomegalovirus-associated.

Note on this clone: Its antigen is as yet unknown.

Data came from immunoSEQ multiplex PCR; TCRdb stores just in-frame clones and leaves some out. This sample has tens of thousands of clones, with about 97% found just once. Specimen: PBMCs. The source is a man under 40 in good health and CMV-seropositive.

The CDR3 spells CASSRDAGELETQYF. The CDR3 DNA reads as TGTGCCAGCAGCCGCGACGCGGGAGAACTTGAGACCCAGTACTTC. The J gene is TRBJ2-5, the V gene TRBV5-4; 7 bases match TRBD2. The CDR3 runs to 15 residues. Germline CDR1 SGHNT, CDR2 YYREEE (reference sequence). V was clipped by 4 bases and J by 5 bases; unmatched bases: 11.